This TCR beta chain was profiled in a study of shared clonotypes between healthy human individuals. Findings of the study overall: Compared with memory subsets, naive subsets generally had larger estimated richness.

Per germline, CDR1 SGHNT and CDR2 YYREEE (reference sequence). The CDR3 extends over 14 amino acids. V was trimmed by 4 bases and J by 4 bases, leaving 12 bases between them. For this clone: The target antigen is unknown.

This table comes from immunoSEQ multiplex PCR, and its TCRdb copy is limited to in-frame clones, with some not included. The data show 1,400,000 or so clones, just under 99% seen once. Sequenced: naive CD4+ T cells sorted from blood. The subset: CD45RA+ positively selected. This TCR derives from a man aged 25 to 40 in good health. The chain uses TRBV5-4 and TRBJ2-1; D unclear. The CDR3 nucleotides read TGTGCCAGCAGCCCCAAGGCAGGTTACAATGAGCAGTTCTTC. Protein sequence: CASSPKAGYNEQFF.